This is a list of T cell receptor beta chains from one sample in a study of identifying expanded T cells in peripheral blood. Sequencing was performed with immunoSEQ multiplex PCR; in TCRdb, only in-frame clones are kept and a portion is missing. The sample yields approximately 120,000 clones, roughly nine tenths seen once. Sequenced: blood. The receptor source for this set is a person aged 18-70 years in good health. Each CDR3 is given with its conserved first and last residue. The order of the fields is clone size, D gene, J gene, V gene, CDR3 length, CDR3 DNA, CDR3 protein. D genes are given only for firm matches. Some rows have no size entry. The others give once, few or many, or a class for an expanded clone.

NA	TRBD1	TRBJ1-4	TRBV18	14	TGTGCCAGCTCTATGGACAGGGTTGACGAAAAACTGTTTTTT	CASSMDRVDEKLFF
NA	NA	TRBJ2-7	TRBV18	13	TGTGCCAGCTCACCACCGCAGGGAGCCGAGCAGTACTTC	CASSPPQGAEQYF
NA	TRBD2	TRBJ2-1	TRBV11-1	14	TGTGCCAGCAGCCGCGGACTAGCGGGCAATGAGCAGTTCTTC	CASSRGLAGNEQFF
NA	NA	TRBJ2-7	TRBV6-1	11	TGTGCCAGCAGCCCCGGTGGGGAGCAGTACTTC	CASSPGGEQYF
few	NA	TRBJ2-2	TRBV27	14	TGTGCCAGCAGGACCAGTACGAACACCGGGGAGCTGTTTTTT	CASRTSTNTGELFF
NA	NA	TRBJ2-5	TRBV2	16	TGTGCCAGCAGTGAGGCCTTCGTGGGGGCGCGAGAGACCCAGTACTTC	CASSEAFVGARETQYF
NA	NA	TRBJ1-3	TRBV5-1	15	TGCGCCACCCGACCCACGTCACTCTCTGGAAACACCATATATTTT	CATRPTSLSGNTIYF
NA	TRBD1	TRBJ2-3	TRBV6-4	14	TGTGCCAGCAGTGGACAGGGGTCCACAGATACGCAGTATTTT	CASSGQGSTDTQYF
NA	NA	TRBJ2-7	TRBV6-5	14	TGTGCCAGCAGTTTTCGAGGGACATACTACGAGCAGTACTTC	CASSFRGTYYEQYF
NA	NA	TRBJ2-7	TRBV9	15	TGTGCCAGCAGCGTAGCCACAGCCCCCGAAGGGGAGCAGTACTTC	CASSVATAPEGEQYF
NA	TRBD1	TRBJ2-1	TRBV6-5	16	TGTGCCAGCAGTTACACGACAGGGAGCTCCTACAATGAGCAGTTCTTC	CASSYTTGSSYNEQFF
NA	NA	TRBJ1-2	TRBV2	13	TGTGCCAGCAGGATGACGGAGAGGCGTGGCTACACCTTC	CASRMTERRGYTF